This paragraph covers one T cell receptor beta chain sequence. The record originates from a study of blood T cell repertoires in COVID-19. V lost 8 bases and J 7 bases, leaving 14 bases between the germline ends. The CDR3 runs to 12 residues. Germline CDR1 is MDHEN and CDR2 is SYDVKM. Assay used: immunoSEQ multiplex PCR; TCRdb lists only in-frame clones, some missing. The sample consists of 200,000 or so clones, 70% to 90% of them appearing once. Sequencing was performed on peripheral blood. This TCR derives from a man aged 65 to 85 with active or convalescent COVID-19. J is TRBJ1-2 and V is TRBV28; D is unclear. CDR3 bases: TGTGCCAGCCTCAGTTTAGCGGTTGGCTACACCTTC. Amino acids: CASLSLAVGYTF.